This T cell receptor beta chain derives from a study of identical twins (dated by TCRdb to 2016 to 2017). With regard to the full study: TCR alpha and beta repertoires from monozygotic twins, unrelated adults of various ages and cord blood were deep-sequenced to test whether fetal clonotypes persist. To rule out contamination, replicate twin experiments were performed at different times with different library preparation protocols.

The method behind the library was 5' RACE. Data came from an Illumina HiSeq 2000. A universal primer binding site was introduced by template switching, and a unique molecular identifier was present in the final cDNA, enabling accurate counting of TCR cDNA molecules. First-strand cDNA for TCR alpha and beta chains was synthesized from specific primers in the conserved constant-segment region. Each cDNA library was double barcoded, with a SMART-Mk sample barcode plus Illumina barcodes, to control for contamination. TruSeq adapter sequences along with Illumina sample barcodes were introduced in two successive PCR steps. Sequencing of the TCR alpha and beta cDNA libraries was done on the Illumina HiSeq platform using custom primers. From the authors' description of their analysis: MiGEC was used to process raw reads and extract unique molecular identifiers, and MiXCR was used to find CDR3 positions. Recombination models were inferred per individual with the repgenHMM and IGoR tools using an EM algorithm. Shared clonotypes were analyzed with the tcR package in R, and sharing was normalized by the product of cloneset sizes. To study raw recombination free of thymic and clonal selection effects, out-of-frame nonproductive sequences were analyzed. TCRdb's own reprocessing of the public reads used fastp at Q25 and MiXCR and kept productive beta chains. For every CDR3 protein sequence, its rows merge into one entry that carries the most common genes and DNA. These V and J calls originate from TCRdb's pipeline instead of the authors' own analysis. The sample has 200,000 to 250,000 distinct CDR3 sequences on record, roughly 13% of them singletons. Of the sample, more than 3.5% is held by the ten largest clones.

CDR3 length: 17 amino acids, cysteine to phenylalanine. Just the 51-base CDR3 DNA is kept, in frame starting at base 1. V lost 1 base and J lost 0 bases, and the count of bases not matched to a germline gene is 9. Based on the germline V gene (reference sequence), the CDR1 and CDR2 sequences are DFQATT and SNEGSKA. Note on this clonotype: The target of this receptor is not known. Base-call qualities are not available, and no considerably larger clone is one nucleotide away.

Only healthy Caucasian donors were included. Three pairs of female monozygotic twins, all aged roughly 18 to 29 years, made up the twin cohort. Miltenyi CD45RO+ enrichment and human naive T-cell isolation kits were used to isolate memory (CD45RO+) and naive T cells from PBMC. Overall study outcomes, separate from this receptor: Zero-insertion analyses could be partly confounded by invariant T cells such as MAIT and iNKT, though diverse VJ usage argued against such confounding for most clonotypes. In monozygotic twins, recombination models systematically underestimated out-of-frame TCR alpha sharing, but the models matched the sharing seen between unrelated individuals. Because the same donors could not be followed over many years, the conclusions depended on cross-sectional statistical analysis. Abundant cord blood beta clonotypes had fewer insertions, young adult naive repertoires showed a similar but weaker trend, and memory repertoires showed no such trend. Excess twin sharing in beta out-of-frame sequences was weaker because fewer shared sequences lowered the signal-to-noise ratio. Compared with coincidental sharing between unrelated individuals, out-of-frame TCR alpha sequences shared between twins had an excess of sequences with low generation probability.

The sample was also reused in another study, on yellow fever vaccine responses in identical twins. The second study's authors report: According to the authors, in identical twins the way T cells responded to vaccination appeared partly convergent and partly personalized. The study precisely tracked vaccine-responding T cell clones in identical twins.

The chain uses TRBV20-1 and TRBJ2-3; the central 8 bases match TRBD2. Input material: memory (CD45RO+) T cells sorted from blood. The sample's cell subset or site, from its label and the paper: CD45RO+ enriched T cells. The sequence was collected from a woman aged 18-29 years in good health. The DNA sequence reads TGCAGTGCTAGAGTCATCGGGGGGGTATCTAGCACAGATACGCAGTATTTT. It translates to CSARVIGGVSSTDTQYF.